The sequence of this T cell receptor (beta chain) was determined in a study of cytomegalovirus exposure and HLA in healthy donors. On this clone: Its antigen is as yet unknown.

Overall study findings and caveats: In a later analysis, HLA-associated beta chains showed higher expansion and lower generation probabilities than comparable chains. Later work associated fewer than 20,000 TCR beta sequences with HLA alleles at 0.05 false discovery rate.

This CDR3 has 15 amino acids. The germline CDR1 and CDR2 sequences are SGHKS and YYEKEE (reference sequence). With 4 bases removed from V and 6 bases from J, the gap between germline ends came to 14 bases. 13 Jbeta primers and 60 Vbeta primers were used for the PCR. Sequencing was performed with immunoSEQ multiplex PCR; in TCRdb, only in-frame clones are kept and a portion is missing. In the table there are about 150,000 clones, around 79% of which are singletons. The J gene is TRBJ1-6, the V gene TRBV5-5; no clear D gene. Sequenced input: PBMCs. The origin of this receptor is a man aged 18 to 29 in good health and CMV-seronegative. The CDR3 spells CASSLFPPGNSPLHF. The CDR3 region has the DNA TGTGCCAGCAGCCTCTTCCCTCCGGGTAATTCACCCCTCCACTTT.